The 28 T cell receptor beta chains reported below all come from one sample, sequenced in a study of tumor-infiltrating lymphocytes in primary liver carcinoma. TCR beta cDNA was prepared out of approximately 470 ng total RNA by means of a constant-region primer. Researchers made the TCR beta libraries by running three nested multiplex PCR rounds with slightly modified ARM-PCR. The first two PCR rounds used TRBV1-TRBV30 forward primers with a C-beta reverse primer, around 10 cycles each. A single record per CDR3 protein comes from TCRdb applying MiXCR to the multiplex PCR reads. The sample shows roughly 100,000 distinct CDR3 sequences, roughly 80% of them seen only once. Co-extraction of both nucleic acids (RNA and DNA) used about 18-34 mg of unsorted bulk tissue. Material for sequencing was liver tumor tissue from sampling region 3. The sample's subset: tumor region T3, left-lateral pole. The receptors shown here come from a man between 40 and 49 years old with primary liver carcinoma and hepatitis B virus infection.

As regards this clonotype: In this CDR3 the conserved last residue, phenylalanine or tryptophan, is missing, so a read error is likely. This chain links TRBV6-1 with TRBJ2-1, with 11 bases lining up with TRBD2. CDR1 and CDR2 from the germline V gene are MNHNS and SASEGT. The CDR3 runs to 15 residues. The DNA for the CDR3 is TGTGCCAGGAGTGAAGGAACTAGCGGGAGCAATGAGCAGTTCCTC. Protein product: CARSEGTSGSNEQFL.

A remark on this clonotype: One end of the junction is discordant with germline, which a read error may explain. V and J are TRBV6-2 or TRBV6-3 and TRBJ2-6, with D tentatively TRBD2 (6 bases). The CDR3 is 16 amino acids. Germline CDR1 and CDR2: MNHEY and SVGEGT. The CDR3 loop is CASSYTGLSEANVLAF. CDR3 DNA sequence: TGTGCCAGCAGTTACACGGGACTCTCTGAGGCCAACGTCCTGGCTTTC.

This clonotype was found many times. CDR3 protein: CASSLHRGNQETQYF. DNA of the CDR3: TGTGCCAGCAGTCTCCATAGGGGGAACCAAGAGACCCAGTACTTC. The chain uses TRBV28 and TRBJ2-5; maybe TRBD1 (6 bases). CDR3 length: 15 amino acids. The germline gives CDR1 MDHEN, CDR2 SYDVKM. V was trimmed by 5 bases and J by 0 bases, leaving 13 bases between them.

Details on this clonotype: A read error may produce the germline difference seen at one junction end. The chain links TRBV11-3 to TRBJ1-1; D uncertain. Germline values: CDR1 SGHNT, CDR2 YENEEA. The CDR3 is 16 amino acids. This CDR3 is CASILVGEYRNTEAFF. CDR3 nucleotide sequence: TGTGCCAGCATCTTAGTCGGGGAATACCGGAACACTGAAGCTTTCTTT.

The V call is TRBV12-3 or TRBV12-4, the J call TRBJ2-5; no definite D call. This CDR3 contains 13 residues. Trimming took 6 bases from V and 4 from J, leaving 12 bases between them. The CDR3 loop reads CASSWNWTETQYF. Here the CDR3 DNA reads TGTGCCAGCAGCTGGAACTGGACAGAGACCCAGTACTTC.

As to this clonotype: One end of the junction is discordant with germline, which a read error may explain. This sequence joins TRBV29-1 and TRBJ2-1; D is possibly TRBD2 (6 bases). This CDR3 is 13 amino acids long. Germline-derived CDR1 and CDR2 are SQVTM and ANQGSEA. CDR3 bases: TGCAGCGGGACTACCGGGAAGCCCTATGAGGAGTTCTTC. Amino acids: CSGTTGKPYEEFF.

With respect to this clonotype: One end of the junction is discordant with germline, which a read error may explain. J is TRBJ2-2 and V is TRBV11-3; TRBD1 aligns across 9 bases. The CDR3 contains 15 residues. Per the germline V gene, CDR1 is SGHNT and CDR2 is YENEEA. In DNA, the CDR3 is TGTCCCAGCAGCTTAGTGACAGGGGGCACCGGGGAGCTGTTTTTT. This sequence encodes CPSSLVTGGTGELFF.

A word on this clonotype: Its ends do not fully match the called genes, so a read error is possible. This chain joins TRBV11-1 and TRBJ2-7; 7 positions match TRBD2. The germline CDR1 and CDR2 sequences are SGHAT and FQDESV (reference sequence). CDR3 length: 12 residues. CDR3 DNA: TGTACCAGCGGGAAGCGATCCTACGAACACTACTTC. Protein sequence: CTSGKRSYEHYF.

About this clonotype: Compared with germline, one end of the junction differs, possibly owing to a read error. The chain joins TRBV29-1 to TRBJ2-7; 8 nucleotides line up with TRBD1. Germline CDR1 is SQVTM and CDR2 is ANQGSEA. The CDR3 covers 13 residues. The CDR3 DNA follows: TGCAGCAGGGCACAGGGGGACCCCTACGAGCAATACTTC. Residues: CSRAQGDPYEQYF.

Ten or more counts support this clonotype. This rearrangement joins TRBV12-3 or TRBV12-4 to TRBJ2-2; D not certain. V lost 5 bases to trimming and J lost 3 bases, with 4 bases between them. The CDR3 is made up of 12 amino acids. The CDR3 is CASSGDTGELFF. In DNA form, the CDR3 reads TGTGCCAGCAGTGGGGACACCGGGGAGCTGTTTTTT.

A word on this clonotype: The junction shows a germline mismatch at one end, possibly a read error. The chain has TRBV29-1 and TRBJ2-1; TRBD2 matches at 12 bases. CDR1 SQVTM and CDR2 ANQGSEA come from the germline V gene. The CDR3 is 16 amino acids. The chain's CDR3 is CCVEEWTSGKSWEQFF. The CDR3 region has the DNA TGCTGCGTTGAAGAATGGACTAGCGGGAAATCGTGGGAGCAGTTCTTC.

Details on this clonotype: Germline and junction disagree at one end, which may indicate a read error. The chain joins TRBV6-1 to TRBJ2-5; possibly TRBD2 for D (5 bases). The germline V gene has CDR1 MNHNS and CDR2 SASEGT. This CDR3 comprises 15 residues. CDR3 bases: TGTGTCGGCAGTGAAGCGGTGGTCGGCCAAGGGACCCAGTACTTC. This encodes CVGSEAVVGQGTQYF.

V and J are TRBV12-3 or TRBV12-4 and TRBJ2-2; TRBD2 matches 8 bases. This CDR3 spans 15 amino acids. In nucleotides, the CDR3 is TGTGACAGTAGAGCCGGGACTAGTGAACTCGGGGAGCTGTTTTTT. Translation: CDSRAGTSELGELFF.

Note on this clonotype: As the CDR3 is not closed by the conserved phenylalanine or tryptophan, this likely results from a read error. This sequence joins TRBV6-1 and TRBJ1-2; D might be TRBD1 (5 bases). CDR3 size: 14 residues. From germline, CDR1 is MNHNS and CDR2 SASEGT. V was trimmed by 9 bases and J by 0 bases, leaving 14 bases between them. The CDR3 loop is CASSEGRPNYGYTL. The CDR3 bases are TGTGCCAGTAGCGAGGGACGGCCTAACTATGGCTACACCTTA.

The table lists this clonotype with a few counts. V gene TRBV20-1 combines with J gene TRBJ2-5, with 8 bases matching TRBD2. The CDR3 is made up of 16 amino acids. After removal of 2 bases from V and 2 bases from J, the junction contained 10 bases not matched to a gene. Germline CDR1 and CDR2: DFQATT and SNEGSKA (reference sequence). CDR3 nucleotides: TGCAGTGCTAGATTCTGCCTAGCGGGTAATCAAGAGACCCAGTACTTC. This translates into CSARFCLAGNQETQYF.

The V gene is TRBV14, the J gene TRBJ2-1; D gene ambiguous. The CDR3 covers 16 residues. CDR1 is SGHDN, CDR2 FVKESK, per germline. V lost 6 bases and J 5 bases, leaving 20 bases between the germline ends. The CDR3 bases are TGTGCCAGCAGTCCCGTAGTGGAATGGGTAAACAATGAGCAGTTCTTC. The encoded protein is CASSPVVEWVNNEQFF.

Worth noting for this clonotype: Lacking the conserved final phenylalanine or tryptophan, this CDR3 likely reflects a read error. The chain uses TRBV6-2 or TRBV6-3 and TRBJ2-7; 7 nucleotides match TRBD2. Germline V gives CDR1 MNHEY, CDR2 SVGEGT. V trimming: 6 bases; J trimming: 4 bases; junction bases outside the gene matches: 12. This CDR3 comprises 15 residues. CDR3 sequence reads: CASRSYWTRAYEQYL. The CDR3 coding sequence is TGTGCCAGCAGGTCCTACTGGACTAGGGCATACGAGCAGTACCTC.

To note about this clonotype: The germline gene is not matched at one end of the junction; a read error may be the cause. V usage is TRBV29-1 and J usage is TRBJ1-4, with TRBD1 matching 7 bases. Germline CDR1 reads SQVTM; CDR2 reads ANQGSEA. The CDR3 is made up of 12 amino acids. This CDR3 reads CNALDRGLYLFF. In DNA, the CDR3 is TGCAACGCCCTGGATAGGGGGCTTTATCTGTTCTTT.

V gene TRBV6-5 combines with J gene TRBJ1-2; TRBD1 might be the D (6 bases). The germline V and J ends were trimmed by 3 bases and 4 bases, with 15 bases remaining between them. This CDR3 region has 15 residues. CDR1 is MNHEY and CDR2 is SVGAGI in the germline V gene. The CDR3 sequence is CASSYDDGTRYGYTF. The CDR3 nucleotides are TGTGCCAGCAGTTATGACGACGGGACACGCTATGGCTACACCTTC.

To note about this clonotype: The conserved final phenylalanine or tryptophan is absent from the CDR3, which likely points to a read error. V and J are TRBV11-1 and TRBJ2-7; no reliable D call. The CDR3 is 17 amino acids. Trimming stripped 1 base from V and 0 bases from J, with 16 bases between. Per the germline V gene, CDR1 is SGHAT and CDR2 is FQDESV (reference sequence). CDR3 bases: TGTGCCAGCAGCTTAGGGCCGGGTGGTGAAAGCTCCTACGAGCAGTACCTC. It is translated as CASSLGPGGESSYEQYL.

CDR3 protein: CASSLQGGSGVQYF. CDR3 in DNA: TGCGCCAGCAGCCTACAGGGAGGAAGCGGCGTGCAGTACTTC. The rearrangement joins TRBV5-1 to TRBJ2-7; D possibly uses TRBD1 or TRBD2 (6 bases each). The CDR3 consists of 14 residues. V was clipped by 4 bases and J by 9 bases, with 20 bases between them. The germline V gene has CDR1 SGHRS and CDR2 YFSETQ.

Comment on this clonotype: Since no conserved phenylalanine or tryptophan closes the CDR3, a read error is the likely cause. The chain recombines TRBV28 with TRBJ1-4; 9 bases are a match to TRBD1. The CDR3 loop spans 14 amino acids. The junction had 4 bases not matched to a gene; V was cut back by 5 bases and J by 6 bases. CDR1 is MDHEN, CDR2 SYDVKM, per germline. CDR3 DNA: TGTGCCAGCAGTCTCCGGACAGGGGATGAAAAACTGTTTTAT. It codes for CASSLRTGDEKLFY.

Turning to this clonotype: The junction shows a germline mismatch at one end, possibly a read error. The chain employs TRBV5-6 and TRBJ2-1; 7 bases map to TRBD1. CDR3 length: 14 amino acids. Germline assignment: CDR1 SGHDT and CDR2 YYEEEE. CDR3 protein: CASSVGTVLVEQIF. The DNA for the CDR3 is TGTGCCAGCAGCGTAGGGACAGTCCTGGTTGAGCAGATCTTC.

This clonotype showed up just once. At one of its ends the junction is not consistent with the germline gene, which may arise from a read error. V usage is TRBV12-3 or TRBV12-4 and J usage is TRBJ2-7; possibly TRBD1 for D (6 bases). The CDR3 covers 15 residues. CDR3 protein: CASRHGQNGYHEQHF. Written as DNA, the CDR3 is TGTGCCAGCAGACATGGACAGAACGGGTACCACGAGCAGCACTTC.

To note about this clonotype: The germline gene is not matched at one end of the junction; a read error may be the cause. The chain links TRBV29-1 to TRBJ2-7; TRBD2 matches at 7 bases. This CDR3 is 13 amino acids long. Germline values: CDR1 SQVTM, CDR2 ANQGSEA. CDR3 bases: TGCAGCGTCGGGGGGATATCGACCTACGAGCAGTGCTTC. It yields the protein CSVGGISTYEQCF.

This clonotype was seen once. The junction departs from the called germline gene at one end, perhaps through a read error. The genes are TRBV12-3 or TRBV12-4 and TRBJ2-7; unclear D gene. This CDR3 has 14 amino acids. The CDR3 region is CVSSLVGRPFEQHF. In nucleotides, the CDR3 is TGTGTCAGCAGTTTAGTAGGCAGACCATTCGAGCAGCACTTC.

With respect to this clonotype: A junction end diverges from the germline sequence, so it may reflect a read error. CDR3 in amino acids: CAGSSQNSGYTF. The DNA of the CDR3 is TGTGCCGGCAGTTCGCAGAATTCGGGCTACACCTTC. J is TRBJ1-2 and V is TRBV12-3 or TRBV12-4; no reliable D call. The CDR3 spans 12 residues.

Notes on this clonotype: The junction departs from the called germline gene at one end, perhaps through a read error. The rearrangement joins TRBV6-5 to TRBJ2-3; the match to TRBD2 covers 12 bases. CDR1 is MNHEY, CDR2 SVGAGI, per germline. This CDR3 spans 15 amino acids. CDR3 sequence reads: CVSNSGLAGSDTQYF. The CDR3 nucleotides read TGTGTCAGCAACTCAGGACTAGCGGGATCAGATACGCAGTATTTT.